This entry concerns a single T cell receptor (beta chain). The antigen this receptor binds is unknown. Per-nucleotide qualities are absent, and no much larger clonotype sits a single base away. The sample comes from a study of T cell changes during pregnancy in multiple sclerosis (dated by TCRdb to 2018 to 2020). The study in broad terms: The study looked at changes in the T cell repertoire across pregnancy in women with multiple sclerosis.

The library was made by the immunoSEQ multiplex PCR assay. TCRdb provides this immuneACCESS table in a form limited to in-frame rearrangements. Some clones are lacking; in checked studies, under half of them reflect an unresolved V gene, and why the rest are absent is not known. This sample lists about 60,000 clones; about 96% were detected once. Together, the top ten hold around 2.5% of the sample. Inclusive of the bounding cysteine and phenylalanine, the CDR3 is 15 residues long. The CDR3 DNA has 45 bases and is translated from base 1. The germline V gene (reference sequence) supplies CDR1 SEHNR and CDR2 FQNEAQ. V is clipped by 5 bases and J by 1 base, and the sequence between their germline boundaries is 11 bases long.

The sequencing used CD8+ T cells from peripheral blood mononuclear cells, collected after pregnancy. Recombination linked TRBV7-9 to TRBJ2-2; 5 matching bases give a weak D call of TRBD2. The sequence derives from a female donor with multiple sclerosis, enrolled in a pregnancy study. The CDR3 in this case is CASSRGIGNTGELFF. The nucleotide sequence is TGTGCCAGCAGCAGAGGGATAGGGAACACCGGGGAGCTGTTTTTT.